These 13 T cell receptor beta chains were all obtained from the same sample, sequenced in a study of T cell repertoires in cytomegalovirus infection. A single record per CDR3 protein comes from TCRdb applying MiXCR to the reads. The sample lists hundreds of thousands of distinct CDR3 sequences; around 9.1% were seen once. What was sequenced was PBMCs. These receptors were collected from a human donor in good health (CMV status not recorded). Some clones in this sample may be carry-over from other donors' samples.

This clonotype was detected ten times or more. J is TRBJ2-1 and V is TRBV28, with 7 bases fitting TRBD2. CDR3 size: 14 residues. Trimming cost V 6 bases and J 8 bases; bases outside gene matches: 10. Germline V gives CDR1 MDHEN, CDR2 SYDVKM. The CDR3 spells CASSLYGGSDEQFF. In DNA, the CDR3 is TGTGCCAGCAGCCTTTACGGGGGGAGCGATGAGCAGTTCTTC. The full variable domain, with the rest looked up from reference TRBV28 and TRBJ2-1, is DVKVTQSSRYLVKRTGEKVFLECVQDMDHENMFWYRQDPGLGLRLIYFSYDVKMKEKGDIPEGYSVSREKKERFSLILESASTNQTSMYLCASSLYGGSDEQFFGPGTRLTVL.

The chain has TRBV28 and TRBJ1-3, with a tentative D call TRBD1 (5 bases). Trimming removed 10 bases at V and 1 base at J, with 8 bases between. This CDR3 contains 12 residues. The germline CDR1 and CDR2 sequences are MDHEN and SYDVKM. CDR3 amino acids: CANRSSGNTIYF. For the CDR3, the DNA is TGTGCCAACAGGTCATCTGGAAACACCATATATTTT.

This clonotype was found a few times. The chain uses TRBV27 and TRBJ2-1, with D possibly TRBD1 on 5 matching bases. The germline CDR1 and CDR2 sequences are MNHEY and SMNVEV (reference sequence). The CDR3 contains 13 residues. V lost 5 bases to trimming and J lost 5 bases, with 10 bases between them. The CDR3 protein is CASSTDSNNEQFF. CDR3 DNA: TGTGCCAGCAGTACCGACAGCAACAATGAGCAGTTCTTC.

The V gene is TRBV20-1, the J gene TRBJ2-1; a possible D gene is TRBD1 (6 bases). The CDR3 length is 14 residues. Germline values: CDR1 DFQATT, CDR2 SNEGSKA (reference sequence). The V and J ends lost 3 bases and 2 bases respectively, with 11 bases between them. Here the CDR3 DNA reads TGCAGTGCTAGGGGCGGACAGACCTACAATGAGCAGTTCTTC. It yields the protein CSARGGQTYNEQFF.

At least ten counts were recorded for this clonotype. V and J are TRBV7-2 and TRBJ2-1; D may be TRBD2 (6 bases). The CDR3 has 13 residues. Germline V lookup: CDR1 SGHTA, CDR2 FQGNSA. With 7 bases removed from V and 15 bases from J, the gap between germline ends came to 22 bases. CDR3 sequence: CASNPPGEDKRFF. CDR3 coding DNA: TGTGCCAGCAACCCGCCGGGAGAAGACAAACGGTTCTTC.

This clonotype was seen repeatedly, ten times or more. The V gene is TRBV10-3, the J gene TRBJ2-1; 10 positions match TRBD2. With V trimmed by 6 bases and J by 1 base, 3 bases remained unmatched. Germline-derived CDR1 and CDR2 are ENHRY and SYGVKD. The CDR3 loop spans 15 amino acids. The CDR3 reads CAISSSGGSYNEQFF. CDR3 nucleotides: TGTGCCATCAGCTCTAGCGGGGGTTCCTACAATGAGCAGTTCTTC.

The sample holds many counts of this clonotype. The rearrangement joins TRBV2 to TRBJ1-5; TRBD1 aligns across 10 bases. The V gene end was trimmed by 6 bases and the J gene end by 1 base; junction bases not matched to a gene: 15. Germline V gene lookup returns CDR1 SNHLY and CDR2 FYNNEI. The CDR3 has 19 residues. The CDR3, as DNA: TGTGCCAGCAGCCAAATCCGGGACAGGGGTTCCTCGAGCAATCAGCCCCAGCATTTT. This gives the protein CASSQIRDRGSSSNQPQHF.

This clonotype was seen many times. This chain's CDR3 is CASSLEAQVNQPQHF. The DNA for the CDR3 is TGTGCCAGCAGCTTAGAAGCACAGGTCAATCAGCCCCAGCATTTT. The gene calls are TRBV7-6 and TRBJ1-5; TRBD1 might be the D (5 bases). Trimming removed 1 base at V and 3 bases at J, with 10 bases between. Germline values: CDR1 SGHVS, CDR2 FNYEAQ. The length of the CDR3 is 15 residues.

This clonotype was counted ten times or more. In nucleotides, the CDR3 is TGTGCCAGCAGTTTAGAAGGACCCCTCACCACTGAAGCTTTCTTT. Its protein product is CASSLEGPLTTEAFF. V and J are TRBV12-3 or TRBV12-4 and TRBJ1-1; no clear D. V lost 1 base and J lost 4, with 13 bases in between. The CDR3 is 15 residues long.

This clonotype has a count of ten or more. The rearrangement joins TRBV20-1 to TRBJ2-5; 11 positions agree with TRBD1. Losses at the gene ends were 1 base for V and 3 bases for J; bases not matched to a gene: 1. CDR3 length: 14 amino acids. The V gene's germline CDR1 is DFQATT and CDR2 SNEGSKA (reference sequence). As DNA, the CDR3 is TGCAGTGCTAGAGCGGGACAGGGGGAAGAGACCCAGTACTTC. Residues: CSARAGQGEETQYF.

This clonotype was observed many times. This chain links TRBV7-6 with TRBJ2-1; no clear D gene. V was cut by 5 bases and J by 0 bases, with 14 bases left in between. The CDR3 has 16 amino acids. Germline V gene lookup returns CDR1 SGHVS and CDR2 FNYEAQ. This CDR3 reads CASSGQIVSSYNEQFF. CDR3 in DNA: TGTGCCAGCAGCGGCCAGATCGTCAGCTCCTACAATGAGCAGTTCTTC.

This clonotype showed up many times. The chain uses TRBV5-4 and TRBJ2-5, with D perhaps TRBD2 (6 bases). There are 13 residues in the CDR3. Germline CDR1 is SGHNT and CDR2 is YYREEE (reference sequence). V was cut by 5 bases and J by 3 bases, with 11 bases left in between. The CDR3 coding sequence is TGTGCCAGCAGGGGCTCGGGGGAAGAGACCCAGTACTTC. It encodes CASRGSGEETQYF.

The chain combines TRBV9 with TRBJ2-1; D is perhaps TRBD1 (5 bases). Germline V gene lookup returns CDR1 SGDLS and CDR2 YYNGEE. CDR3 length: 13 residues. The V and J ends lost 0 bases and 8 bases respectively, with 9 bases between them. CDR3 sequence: CASSVDRTDEQFF. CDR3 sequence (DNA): TGTGCCAGCAGCGTAGACAGGACGGATGAGCAGTTCTTC.